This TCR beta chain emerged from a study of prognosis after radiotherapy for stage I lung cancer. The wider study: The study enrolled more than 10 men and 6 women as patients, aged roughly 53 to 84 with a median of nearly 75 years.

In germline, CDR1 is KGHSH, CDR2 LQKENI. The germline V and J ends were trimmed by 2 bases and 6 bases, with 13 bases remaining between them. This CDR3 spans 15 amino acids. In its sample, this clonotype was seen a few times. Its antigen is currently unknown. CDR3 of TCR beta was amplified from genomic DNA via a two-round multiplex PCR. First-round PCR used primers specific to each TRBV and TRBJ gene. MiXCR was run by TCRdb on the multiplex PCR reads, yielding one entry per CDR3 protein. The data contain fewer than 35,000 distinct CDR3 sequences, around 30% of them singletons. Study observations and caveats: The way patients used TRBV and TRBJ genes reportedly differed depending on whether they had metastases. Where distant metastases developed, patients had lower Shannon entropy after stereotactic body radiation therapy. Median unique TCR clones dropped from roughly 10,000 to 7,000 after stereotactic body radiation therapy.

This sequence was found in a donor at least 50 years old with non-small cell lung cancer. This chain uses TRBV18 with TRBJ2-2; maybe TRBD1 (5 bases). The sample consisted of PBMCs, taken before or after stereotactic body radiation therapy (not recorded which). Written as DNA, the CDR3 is TGTGCCAGCTCACCATTCGCTGCAGGGCCCGGGGAGCTGTTTTTT. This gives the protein CASSPFAAGPGELFF.